The present entry profiles one TCR beta chain with its context. The sample comes from a study of technical replicates of blood from a few donors. CDR3 size: 16 residues. V lost 0 bases to trimming and J lost 7 bases, with 16 bases between them. Germline V CDR1 and CDR2: KGHSH, LQKENI. Assay: immunoSEQ multiplex PCR; the TCRdb copy retains only in-frame clones and omits some. Of tens of thousands of clones in the sample, 92% were seen once. Sequences were obtained from T cells isolated from PBMCs. The J gene is TRBJ2-1, the V gene TRBV18, with a tentative D call TRBD2 (5 bases). This TCR derives from a human donor in good health. As DNA, the CDR3 is TGTGCCAGCTCACCACCTCACAAGACTAATCCAAATGAGCAGTTCTTC. Translated: CASSPPHKTNPNEQFF.